The TCR beta chain under discussion was sequenced for a study of cytomegalovirus exposure and HLA in healthy donors. Regarding the study as a whole: The study designated 164 TCR beta chains cytomegalovirus-associated.

Germline CDR1 is SGHTA and CDR2 is FQGNSA. CDR3 size: 15 residues. V trimming: 2 bases; J trimming: 3 bases; junction bases outside the gene matches: 3. This clone was observed a handful of times. Its antigen remains unknown. The primer mix had 60 Vbeta and 13 Jbeta primers. Profiled with immunoSEQ multiplex PCR; TCRdb holds only in-frame clones, not every one. The sample lists 50,000 or so clones; 77% were seen once. J is TRBJ2-7 and V is TRBV7-2; 11 positions match TRBD1. Material: PBMCs. The clonotype originates from a woman in her 40s in good health and CMV-seropositive. CDR3 loop: CASSLKGQGDYEQYF. CDR3 coding DNA: TGTGCCAGCAGCTTAAAGGGACAGGGGGACTACGAGCAGTACTTC.